This T cell receptor (beta chain) was identified during a study of memory CD4+ T cells and cytomegalovirus serostatus. Single viable CD3+CD4+CD8-CD45RO+ cells were sorted as the memory CD4+ T cells. The CDR3 is 13 residues long. Germline CDR1 SGHRS, CDR2 YFSETQ. V was pared by 5 bases and J by 1 base, with 9 bases between. Notes on the study in general: The CMV-associated TCR signature appears largely within the CD4+ memory repertoire. About two fifths of the roughly 150 known CMV-associated TCRbeta sequences appeared in CD4+ memory.

To note about this clone: Antigen unknown.

Per the original data handling: After removing out-of-frame reads, 2 million to 2.5 million distinct TCRbeta sequences remained. Produced via immunoSEQ multiplex PCR; TCRdb's table is partial and in-frame only. D and trimming were read from the DNA, whereas the V and J calls and clone size are those reported in that table. The data contain some 50,000 clones, around 74% of them singletons. This chain joins TRBV5-1 and TRBJ2-5; D not resolved. The receptor was derived from an adult in good health and CMV-seropositive. The sample consisted of memory CD4+ T cells from blood. The CDR3 is CASSPGTQETQYF. The CDR3 nucleotides read TGCGCCAGCAGTCCGGGCACCCAAGAGACCCAGTACTTC. Variable domain in full (rest from reference TRBV5-1 and TRBJ2-5): KAGVTQTPRYLIKTRGQQVTLSCSPISGHRSVSWYQQTPGQGLQFLFEYFSETQRNKGNFPGRFSGRQFSNSRSEMNVSTLELGDSALYLCASSPGTQETQYFGPGTRLLVL.